These 3 T cell receptor beta chains share one sample of origin, sequenced in a study of cytomegalovirus exposure and HLA in healthy donors. Primers: 60 Vbeta forward and 13 Jbeta reverse. Here immunoSEQ multiplex PCR was the method, and the copy in TCRdb shows in-frame clones only, minus some. The sample holds around 130,000 clones, 80% to 85% seen once. Sequences were obtained from PBMCs. The receptors originated from a boy aged 5 to 17 in good health and CMV-seronegative.

The V gene is TRBV28, the J gene TRBJ1-1; D not resolved. Trimming left V 1 base short and J 8 bases short, with 11 bases between. CDR1 and CDR2 from the germline V gene are MDHEN and SYDVKM. The CDR3 spans 13 residues. CDR3 in amino acids: CASSLSSGWEAFF. The CDR3 nucleotides are TGTGCCAGCAGTTTATCTTCAGGTTGGGAAGCTTTCTTT.

The rearrangement links TRBV29-1 to TRBJ2-5, with D tentatively TRBD1 (6 bases). CDR3 length: 13 amino acids. The germline CDR1 and CDR2 sequences are SQVTM and ANQGSEA. V lost 7 bases and J lost 4, with 16 bases in between. This CDR3 is CSARQVLRETQYF. The CDR3 DNA reads as TGCAGCGCGCGACAGGTTCTTAGAGAGACCCAGTACTTC. The full variable domain, in which reference TRBV29-1 and TRBJ2-5 provide the parts outside the CDR3, is SAVISQKPSRDICQRGTSLTIQCQVDSQVTMMFWYRQQPGQSLTLIATANQGSEATYESGFVIDKFPISRPNLTFSTLTVSNMSPEDSSIYLCSARQVLRETQYFGPGTRLLVL.

The V gene is TRBV7-9, the J gene TRBJ1-1, with D perhaps matching TRBD1 (6 bases). Per the germline V gene, CDR1 is SEHNR and CDR2 is FQNEAQ (reference sequence). CDR3 length equals 13 residues. The ends were cut back, 8 bases at V and 5 bases at J, with 15 bases in the middle. The CDR3 coding sequence is TGTGCCAGCGGAGGGGGGGGTGAGACTGAAGCTTTCTTT. Its protein is CASGGGGETEAFF.